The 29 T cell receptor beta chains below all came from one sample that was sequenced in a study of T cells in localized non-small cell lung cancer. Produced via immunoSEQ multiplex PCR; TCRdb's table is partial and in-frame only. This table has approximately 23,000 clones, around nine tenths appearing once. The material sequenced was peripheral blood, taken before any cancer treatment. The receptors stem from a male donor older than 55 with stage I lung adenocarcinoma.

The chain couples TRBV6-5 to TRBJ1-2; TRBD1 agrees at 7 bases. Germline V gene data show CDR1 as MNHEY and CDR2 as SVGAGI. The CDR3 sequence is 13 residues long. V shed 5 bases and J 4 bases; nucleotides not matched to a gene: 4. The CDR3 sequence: CASSEQGSYGYTF. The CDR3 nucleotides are TGTGCCAGCAGTGAACAGGGGAGCTATGGCTACACCTTC.

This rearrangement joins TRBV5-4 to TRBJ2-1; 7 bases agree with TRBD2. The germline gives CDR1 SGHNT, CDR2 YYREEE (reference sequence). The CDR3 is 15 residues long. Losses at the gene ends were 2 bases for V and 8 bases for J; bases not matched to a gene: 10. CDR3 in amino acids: CASSFRTRAYDEQFF. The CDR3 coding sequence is TGTGCCAGCAGCTTCCGGACTAGGGCTTACGATGAGCAGTTCTTC.

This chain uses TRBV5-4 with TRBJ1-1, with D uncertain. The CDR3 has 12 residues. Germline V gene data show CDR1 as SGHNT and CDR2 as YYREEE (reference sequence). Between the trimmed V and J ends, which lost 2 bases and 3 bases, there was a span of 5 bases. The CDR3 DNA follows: TGTGCCAGCAGCTTCGACGACACTGAAGCTTTCTTT. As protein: CASSFDDTEAFF. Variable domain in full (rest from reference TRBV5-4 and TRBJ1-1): ETGVTQSPTHLIKTRGQQVTLRCSSQSGHNTVSWYQQALGQGPQFIFQYYREEENGRGNFPPRFSGLQFPNYSSELNVNALELDDSALYLCASSFDDTEAFFGQGTRLTVV.

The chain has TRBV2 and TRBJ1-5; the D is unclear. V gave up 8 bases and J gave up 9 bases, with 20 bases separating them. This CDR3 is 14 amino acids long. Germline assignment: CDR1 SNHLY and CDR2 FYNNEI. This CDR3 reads CASGRERAEGPQHF. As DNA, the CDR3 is TGTGCCAGCGGGCGGGAAAGGGCCGAAGGGCCCCAGCATTTT.

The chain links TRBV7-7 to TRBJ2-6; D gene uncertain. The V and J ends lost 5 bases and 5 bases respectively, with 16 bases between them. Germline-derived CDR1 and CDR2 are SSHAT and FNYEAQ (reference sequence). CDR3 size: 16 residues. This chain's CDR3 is CASSSDTQSRANVLTF. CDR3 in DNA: TGTGCCAGCAGCAGCGATACACAAAGTCGGGCCAACGTCCTGACTTTC.

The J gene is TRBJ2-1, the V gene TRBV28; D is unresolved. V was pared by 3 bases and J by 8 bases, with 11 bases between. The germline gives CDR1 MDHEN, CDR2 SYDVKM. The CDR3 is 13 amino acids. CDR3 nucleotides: TGTGCCAGCAGTTTGAAGCAGCCACATGAGCAGTTCTTC. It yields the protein CASSLKQPHEQFF.

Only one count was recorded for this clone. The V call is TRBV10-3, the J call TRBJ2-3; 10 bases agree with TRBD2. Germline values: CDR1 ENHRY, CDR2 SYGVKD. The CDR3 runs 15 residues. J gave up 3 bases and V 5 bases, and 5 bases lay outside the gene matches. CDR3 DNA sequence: TGTGCCATCAGTCCAATAGCGGGAGGAACAGATACGCAGTATTTT. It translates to CAISPIAGGTDTQYF.

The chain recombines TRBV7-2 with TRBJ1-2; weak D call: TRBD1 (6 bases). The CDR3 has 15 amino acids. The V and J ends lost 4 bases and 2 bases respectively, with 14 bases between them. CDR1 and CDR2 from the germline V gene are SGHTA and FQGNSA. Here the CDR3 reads CASSWTPDRNYGYTF. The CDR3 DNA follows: TGTGCCAGCAGCTGGACCCCTGACAGGAACTATGGCTACACCTTC.

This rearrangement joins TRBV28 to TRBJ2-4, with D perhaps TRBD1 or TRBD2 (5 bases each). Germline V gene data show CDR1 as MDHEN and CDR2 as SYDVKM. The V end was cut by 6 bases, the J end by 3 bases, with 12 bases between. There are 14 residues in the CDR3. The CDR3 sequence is CASSNGDLKNIQYF. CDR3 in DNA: TGTGCCAGCAGCAATGGGGACCTCAAAAACATTCAGTACTTC.

The DNA of the CDR3 is TGTGCCAGCAGTTGCCGAACACGGGGGGGGAGGTATGGCTACACCTTC. Its translation is CASSCRTRGGRYGYTF. The chain has TRBV6-5 and TRBJ1-2; tentative D call: TRBD1 (5 bases). The V end lost 4 bases, the J end lost 5 bases, and 20 bases lay between the germline ends. Germline CDR1 MNHEY, CDR2 SVGAGI. This CDR3 contains 16 residues.

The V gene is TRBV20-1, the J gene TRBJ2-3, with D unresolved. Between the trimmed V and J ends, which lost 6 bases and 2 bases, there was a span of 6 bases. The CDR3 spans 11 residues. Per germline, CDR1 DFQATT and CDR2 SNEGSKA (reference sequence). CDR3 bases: TGCAGTGCCAAATACACAGATACGCAGTATTTT. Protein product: CSAKYTDTQYF.

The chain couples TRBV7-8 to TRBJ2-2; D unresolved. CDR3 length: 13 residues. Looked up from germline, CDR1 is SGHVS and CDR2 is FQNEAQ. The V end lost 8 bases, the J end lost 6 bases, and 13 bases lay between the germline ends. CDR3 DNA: TGTGCCAGCCTAAGGGATGGGGCCGGGGAGCTGTTTTTT. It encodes CASLRDGAGELFF.

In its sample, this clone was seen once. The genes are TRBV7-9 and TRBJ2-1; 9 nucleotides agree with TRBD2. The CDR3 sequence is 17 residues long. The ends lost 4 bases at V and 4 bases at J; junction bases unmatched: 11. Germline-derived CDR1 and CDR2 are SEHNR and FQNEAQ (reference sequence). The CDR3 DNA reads TGTGCCAGCAGCTCAAACATAGCGGGAGAGGGTTACAATGAGCAGTTCTTC. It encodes CASSSNIAGEGYNEQFF.

The CDR3 sequence is CASSRGRGFYNEQFF. As DNA, the CDR3 is TGTGCCAGCAGCCGGGGCAGGGGGTTCTACAATGAGCAGTTCTTC. This chain joins TRBV7-9 and TRBJ2-1, with 7 nucleotides matching TRBD1. Trimming cost V 5 bases and J 3 bases; bases outside gene matches: 7. The CDR3 spans 15 residues. Germline lookup yields CDR1 SEHNR and CDR2 FQNEAQ (reference sequence).

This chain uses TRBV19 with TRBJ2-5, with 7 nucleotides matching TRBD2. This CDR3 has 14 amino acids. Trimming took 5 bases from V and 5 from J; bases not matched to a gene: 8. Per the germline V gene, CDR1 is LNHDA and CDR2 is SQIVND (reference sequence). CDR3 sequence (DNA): TGTGCCAGTAGTGACCCCGGGGGGTGGGAGACCCAGTACTTC. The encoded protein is CASSDPGGWETQYF.

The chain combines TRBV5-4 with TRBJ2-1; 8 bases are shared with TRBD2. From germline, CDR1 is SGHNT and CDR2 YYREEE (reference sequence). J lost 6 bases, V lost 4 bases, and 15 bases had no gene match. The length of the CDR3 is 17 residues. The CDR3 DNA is TGTGCCAGCAGCCCGGGGGCTTTCGGGAGGGTTGGCAATGAGCAGTTCTTC. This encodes CASSPGAFGRVGNEQFF.

The CDR3 nucleotides are TGTGCCAGCAGTTCCCAAACTTGGACTAGCGGAGGGTCTAGCACAGATACGCAGTATTTT. Its translation is CASSSQTWTSGGSSTDTQYF. The chain combines TRBV28 with TRBJ2-3; 10 nucleotides align to TRBD2. Germline trimming cut 4 bases from V and 0 bases from J; bases unmatched to any gene: 16. Germline CDR1 is MDHEN and CDR2 is SYDVKM. The CDR3 covers 20 residues. Full variable domain (remainder filled in from reference TRBV28 and TRBJ2-3): DVKVTQSSRYLVKRTGEKVFLECVQDMDHENMFWYRQDPGLGLRLIYFSYDVKMKEKGDIPEGYSVSREKKERFSLILESASTNQTSMYLCASSSQTWTSGGSSTDTQYFGPGTRLTVL.

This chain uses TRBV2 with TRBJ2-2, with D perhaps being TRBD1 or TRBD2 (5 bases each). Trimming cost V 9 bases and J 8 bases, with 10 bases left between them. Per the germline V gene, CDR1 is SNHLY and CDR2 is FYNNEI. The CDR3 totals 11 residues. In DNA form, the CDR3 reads TGTGCCAGACCCGGGACGGGGGAGCTGTTTTTT. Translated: CARPGTGELFF.

CDR3 coding DNA: TGTGCCAGCAGCGTAGGGGAGTATGGCAGTCTAACAGATACGCAGTATTTT. Amino acids: CASSVGEYGSLTDTQYF. This chain connects TRBV9 to TRBJ2-3; D perhaps matches TRBD2 (5 bases). The CDR3 spans 17 residues. Trimming stripped 0 bases from V and 3 bases from J, with 17 bases between. CDR1 and CDR2 from the germline V gene are SGDLS and YYNGEE.

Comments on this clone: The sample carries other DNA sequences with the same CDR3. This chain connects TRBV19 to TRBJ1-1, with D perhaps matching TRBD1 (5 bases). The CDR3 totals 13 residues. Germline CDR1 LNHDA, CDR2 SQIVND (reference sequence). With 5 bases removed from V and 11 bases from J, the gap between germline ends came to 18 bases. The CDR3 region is CASSPWGQGTAFF. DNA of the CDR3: TGTGCCAGTAGTCCCTGGGGCCAGGGCACGGCTTTCTTT.

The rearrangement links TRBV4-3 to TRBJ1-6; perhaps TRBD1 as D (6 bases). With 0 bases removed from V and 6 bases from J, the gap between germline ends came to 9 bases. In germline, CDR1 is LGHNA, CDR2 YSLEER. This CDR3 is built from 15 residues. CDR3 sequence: CASSQDSRGNSPLHF. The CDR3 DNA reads TGCGCCAGCAGCCAAGATAGCAGGGGTAATTCACCCCTCCACTTT.

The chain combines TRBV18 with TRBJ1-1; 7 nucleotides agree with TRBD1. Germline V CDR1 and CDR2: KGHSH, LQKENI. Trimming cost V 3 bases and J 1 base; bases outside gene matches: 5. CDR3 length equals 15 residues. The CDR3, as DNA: TGTGCCAGCTCACCTCCAGGGGGGCCGAACACTGAAGCTTTCTTT. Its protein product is CASSPPGGPNTEAFF. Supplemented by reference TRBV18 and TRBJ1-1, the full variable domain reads NAGVMQNPRHLVRRRGQEARLRCSPMKGHSHVYWYRQLPEEGLKFMVYLQKENIIDESGMPKERFSAEFPKEGPSILRIQQVVRGDSAAYFCASSPPGGPNTEAFFGQGTRLTVV.

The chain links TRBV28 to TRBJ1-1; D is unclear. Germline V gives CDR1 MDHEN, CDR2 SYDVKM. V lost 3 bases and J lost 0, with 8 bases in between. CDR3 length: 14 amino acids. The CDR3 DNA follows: TGTGCCAGCAGTTTTGAGATTATGAACACTGAAGCTTTCTTT. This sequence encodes CASSFEIMNTEAFF.

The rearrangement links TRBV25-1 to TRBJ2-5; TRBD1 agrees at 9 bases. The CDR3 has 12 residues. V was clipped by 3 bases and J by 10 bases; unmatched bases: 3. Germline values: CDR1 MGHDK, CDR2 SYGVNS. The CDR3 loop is CASSEGQGIQYF. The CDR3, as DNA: TGTGCCAGCAGTGAGGGACAGGGTATCCAGTACTTC. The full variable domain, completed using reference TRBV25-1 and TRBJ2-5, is EADIYQTPRYLVIGTGKKITLECSQTMGHDKMYWYQQDPGMELHLIHYSYGVNSTEKGDLSSESTVSRIRTEHFPLTLESARPSHTSQYLCASSEGQGIQYFGPGTRLLVL.

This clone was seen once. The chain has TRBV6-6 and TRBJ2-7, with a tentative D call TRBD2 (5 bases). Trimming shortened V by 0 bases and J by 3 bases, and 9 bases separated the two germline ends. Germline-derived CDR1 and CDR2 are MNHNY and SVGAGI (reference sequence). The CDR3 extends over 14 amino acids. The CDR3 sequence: CASSYSTGNYEQYF. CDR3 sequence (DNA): TGTGCCAGCAGTTACTCGACCGGGAACTACGAGCAGTACTTC.

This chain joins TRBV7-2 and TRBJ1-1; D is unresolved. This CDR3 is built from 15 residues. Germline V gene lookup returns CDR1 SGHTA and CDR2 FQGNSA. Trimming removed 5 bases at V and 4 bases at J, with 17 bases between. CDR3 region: CASSPQGRIPTEAFF. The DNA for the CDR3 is TGTGCCAGCAGCCCCCAAGGGAGGATCCCCACTGAAGCTTTCTTT.

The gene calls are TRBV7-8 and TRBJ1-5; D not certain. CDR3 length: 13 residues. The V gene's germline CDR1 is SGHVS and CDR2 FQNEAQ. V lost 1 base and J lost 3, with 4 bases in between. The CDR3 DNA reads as TGTGCCAGCAGCTTAGGCCTCAATCAGCCCCAGCATTTT. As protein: CASSLGLNQPQHF.

CDR3 in DNA: TGTGCCAGCAGTGTACAGGGACTTCAAGAGACCCAGTACTTC. Its protein is CASSVQGLQETQYF. This sequence joins TRBV27 and TRBJ2-5, with D perhaps assigned TRBD1 or TRBD2 (6 bases each). This CDR3 is built from 14 residues. CDR1 and CDR2 (germline): MNHEY, SMNVEV (reference sequence). Trimming cost V 5 bases and J 2 bases, with 12 bases left between them.

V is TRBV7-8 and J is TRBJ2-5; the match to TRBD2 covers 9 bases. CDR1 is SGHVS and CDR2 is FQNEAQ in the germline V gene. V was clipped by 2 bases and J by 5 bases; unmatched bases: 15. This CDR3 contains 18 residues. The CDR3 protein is CASSLSSGLATPRETQYF. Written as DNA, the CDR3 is TGTGCCAGCAGCTTATCGTCTGGACTAGCGACTCCCCGGGAGACCCAGTACTTC.